This record looks at one TCR beta chain sequence and its context. Its specificity is not known. This specimen belongs to a study of CD8 T cells in ankylosing spondylitis. Study-wide findings and caveats: For ankylosing spondylitis blood, a TCR beta motif of eight or nine highly homologous variants appeared characteristic.

Using its own MiXCR run on the 5' RACE reads, TCRdb lists one record per CDR3 protein. The table includes around 770,000 distinct CDR3 sequences, around 20% detected once. The CDR3 has 13 amino acids. CDR1 is SGHTA and CDR2 is FQGNSA in the germline V gene. V lost 0 bases to trimming and J lost 6 bases, with 8 bases between them. This chain joins TRBV7-2 and TRBJ1-2; D unclear. The specimen was blood, either unsorted or a sorted T cell fraction (not recorded which). The sequence derives from a male donor with ankylosing spondylitis. CDR3 amino acids: CASSLAMDHGYTF. The CDR3 DNA sequence: TGTGCCAGCAGCTTAGCCATGGACCATGGCTACACCTTC.